These T cell receptor beta chains were read from a single sample in a study of cytomegalovirus exposure and HLA in healthy donors. Data came from immunoSEQ multiplex PCR; TCRdb stores just in-frame clones and leaves some out. The repertoire holds approximately 150,000 clones, with around three quarters as singletons. Sample: PBMCs. These receptors were taken from a woman in her twenties or thirties in good health and CMV-seronegative. Each CDR3 is given without its conserved first and last residue. Fields, in order: V gene, J gene, CDR3 protein.

TRBV6-6	TRBJ1-1	ASSYSSHSNTEAF
TRBV4-3	TRBJ2-7	ASSQPREGREQY
TRBV4-3	TRBJ2-5	ASSHSLAAQETQY
TRBV28	TRBJ2-5	ASSSQTGLQETQY
TRBV5-1	TRBJ2-7	ASSPSGQGAREQY
TRBV7-3	TRBJ2-3	ASSLRSGSTDTQY
TRBV7-3	TRBJ2-3	ASSLTGWGGADTQY
TRBV27	TRBJ2-1	ASSPELASPYNEQF
TRBV27	TRBJ2-5	ASSYKERETQY
TRBV7-9	TRBJ2-7	ASSLPREGLYEQY
TRBV5-6	TRBJ2-7	ASNKGTSGSYEQY
TRBV30	TRBJ1-1	AWSRLRVGNTEAF
TRBV10-1	TRBJ1-1	ASRGGLQNTEAF
TRBV4-2	TRBJ2-7	ASSQGGVYEQY
TRBV7-8	TRBJ2-7	ASSLGSHRLGEQY
TRBV7-9	TRBJ2-1	ASSLAGGYNEQF
TRBV7-2	TRBJ2-4	ASSLVFPGQGKNIQY
TRBV7-9	TRBJ1-2	ASSYTGGQNYGYT
TRBV4-1	TRBJ1-5	ASSQGQGNQPQH
TRBV6-5	TRBJ2-7	ASSRGGISYEQY
TRBV4-1	TRBJ1-5	ASSQDRSYSNQPQH
TRBV5-6	TRBJ2-7	ASNFGLAAYEQY
TRBV7-8	TRBJ2-7	ASSSPGDGSYEQY
TRBV9	TRBJ2-1	ASSPRLAGASNEQF
TRBV5-1	TRBJ2-1	ASSFGVVYNEQF
TRBV5-1	TRBJ1-1	ASSLGGAGTEAF
TRBV5-1	TRBJ2-1	ASSLSKEYGNEQF
TRBV7-7	TRBJ2-3	ASSLGGTSTDTQY
TRBV30	TRBJ2-1	AWGQSTEQF
TRBV4-3	TRBJ2-7	ASSQATLAYEQY
TRBV4-1	TRBJ2-7	ASSPQPGPYEQY
TRBV2	TRBJ1-4	ASTLTGRNEKLF
TRBV9	TRBJ1-1	ASSVGPPRQGGNTEAF
TRBV27	TRBJ1-1	ASSFRDRGRLTEAF
TRBV2	TRBJ1-5	ASSEGAVQNQPQH
TRBV19	TRBJ1-5	ASHPGQRHNQPQH
TRBV2	TRBJ1-2	ASSGDRKYT
TRBV27	TRBJ2-2	ASNPSRNTGELF
TRBV19	TRBJ2-2	ASSQDRGSDTGELF
TRBV6-1	TRBJ2-7	ASSDRGYEQY
TRBV6-5	TRBJ1-1	ASRPRRRNTEAF
TRBV6-5	TRBJ2-3	ASQAGGSTDTQY
TRBV5-4	TRBJ2-5	ASSLVLGVQETQY
TRBV2	TRBJ1-2	ASSDVGGYYGYT
TRBV28	TRBJ2-7	ASSLAGSSYEQY
TRBV19	TRBJ1-5	ASSSQDRAYQPQH
TRBV27	TRBJ2-7	ASGLGAAYEQY
TRBV18	TRBJ2-1	ASSPPRQGEYNEQF
TRBV5-8	TRBJ2-5	ASSIPWDYNQETQY
TRBV4-3	TRBJ2-1	ASSQAYGLAGGYHEQF
TRBV27	TRBJ2-3	ASRSRNARLAGNGFHTDTQY
TRBV14	TRBJ1-4	ASSSGTVHEKLF
TRBV30	TRBJ1-1	AGDGSTEAF
TRBV5-4	TRBJ1-2	ASSLGGQGGGNYGYT
TRBV28	TRBJ2-3	ASSLLADTQY